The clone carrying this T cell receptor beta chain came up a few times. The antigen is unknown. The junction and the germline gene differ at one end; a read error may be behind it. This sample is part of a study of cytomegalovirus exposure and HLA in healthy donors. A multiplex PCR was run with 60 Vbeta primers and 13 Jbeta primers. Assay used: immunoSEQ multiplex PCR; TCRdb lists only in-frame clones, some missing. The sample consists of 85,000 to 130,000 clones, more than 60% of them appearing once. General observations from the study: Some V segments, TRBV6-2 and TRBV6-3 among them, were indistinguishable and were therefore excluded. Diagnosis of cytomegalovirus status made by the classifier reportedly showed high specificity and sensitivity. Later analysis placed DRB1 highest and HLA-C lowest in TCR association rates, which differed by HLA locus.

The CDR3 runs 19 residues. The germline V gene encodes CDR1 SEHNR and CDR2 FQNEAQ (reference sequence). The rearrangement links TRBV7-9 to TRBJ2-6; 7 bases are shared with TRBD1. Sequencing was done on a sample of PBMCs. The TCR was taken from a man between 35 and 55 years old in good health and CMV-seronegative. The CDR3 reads CSSSLGVGGTISGANVLTF. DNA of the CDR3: TGTTCCAGCAGCTTAGGAGTAGGGGGCACTATCTCTGGGGCCAACGTCCTGACTTTC.